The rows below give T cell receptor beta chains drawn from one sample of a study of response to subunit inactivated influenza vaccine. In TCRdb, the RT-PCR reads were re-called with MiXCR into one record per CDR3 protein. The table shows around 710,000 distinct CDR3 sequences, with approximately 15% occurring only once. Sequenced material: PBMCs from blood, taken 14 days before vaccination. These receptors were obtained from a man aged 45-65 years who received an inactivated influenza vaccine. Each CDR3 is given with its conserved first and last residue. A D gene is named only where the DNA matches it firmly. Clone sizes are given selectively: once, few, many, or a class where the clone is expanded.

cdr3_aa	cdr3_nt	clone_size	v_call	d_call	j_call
CASSLGLAAGGSTQYF	TGTGCCAGCAGCTTAGGTCTCGCGGCTGGCGGGAGTACGCAGTATTTT	-	TRBV11-2	TRBD2	TRBJ2-3
CASSPLTDGLAGELFF	TGTGCCAGCAGCCCCCTGACGGATGGACTCGCCGGGGAGCTGTTTTTT	few	TRBV11-2	-	TRBJ2-2
CASSRGYQETQYF	TGTGCCAGCAGCCGGGGGTACCAAGAGACCCAGTACTTC	many	TRBV6-2/TRBV6-3	-	TRBJ2-5
CASSYTSGSQETQYF	TGTGCCAGCAGTTATACTAGCGGGTCCCAAGAGACCCAGTACTTC	few	TRBV6-5	TRBD2	TRBJ2-5
CASRRGGGADTQYF	TGTGCCAGCAGGAGGGGCGGGGGGGCAGATACGCAGTATTTT	few	TRBV2	TRBD2	TRBJ2-3
CASSFPGAGAFF	TGTGCCAGCAGCTTTCCTGGGGCTGGAGCTTTCTTT	-	TRBV7-9	-	TRBJ1-1
CASSLEGPYTWEQYF	TGTGCCAGCAGCTTAGAGGGGCCATATACGTGGGAGCAGTACTTC	many	TRBV7-9	-	TRBJ2-7
CSARVTGPSYEQYF	TGCAGTGCTAGAGTTACAGGGCCTTCCTACGAGCAGTACTTC	few	TRBV20-1	-	TRBJ2-7
CASSLSPGQETQYF	TGTGCCAGCAGCTTATCGCCAGGGCAAGAGACCCAGTACTTC	-	TRBV7-9	-	TRBJ2-5
CASTRLEGGIETQYF	TGTGCCAGCACGCGTTTAGAGGGGGGGATTGAGACCCAGTACTTC	-	TRBV28	-	TRBJ2-5
CASSFGLAGKTDTQYF	TGTGCCAGCAGCTTCGGACTAGCGGGAAAAACAGATACGCAGTATTTT	few	TRBV7-3	TRBD2	TRBJ2-3
CASSQGVGGETQYF	TGTGCCAGCAGCCAAGGGGTAGGGGGAGAGACCCAGTACTTC	few	TRBV7-8	-	TRBJ2-5
CSARGRGRSYEQYF	TGCAGTGCTAGAGGCCGGGGGCGATCCTACGAGCAGTACTTC	few	TRBV20-1	-	TRBJ2-7
CASSEGGQVANQPQHF	TGTGCCAGCAGCGAGGGGGGACAGGTGGCCAATCAGCCCCAGCATTTT	-	TRBV7-2	TRBD1	TRBJ1-5
CASSSGGQRITEAFF	TGTGCCAGCAGTTCCGGGGGACAGAGGATCACTGAAGCTTTCTTT	-	TRBV6-2/TRBV6-3	TRBD1	TRBJ1-1
CSAGDTYEQYF	TGCAGTGCAGGGGATACCTACGAGCAGTACTTC	-	TRBV20-1	-	TRBJ2-7
CATSDFVGGNQETQYF	TGTGCCACCAGTGATTTCGTCGGGGGTAACCAAGAGACCCAGTACTTC	few	TRBV24-1	-	TRBJ2-5
CASSPQGGSRNEQFF	TGTGCCAGCAGCCCACAGGGTGGAAGTCGCAATGAGCAGTTCTTC	few	TRBV5-6	-	TRBJ2-1
CASSQNIAGGRPDTQYF	TGTGCCAGCAGCCAAAATATAGCGGGGGGGCGACCAGATACGCAGTATTTT	few	TRBV4-2	TRBD2	TRBJ2-3
CASSLSTASSYNEQFF	TGCGCCAGCAGCTTGTCTACGGCGAGCTCCTACAATGAGCAGTTCTTC	-	TRBV5-1	-	TRBJ2-1
CSAGTDSYEQYF	TGCAGTGCTGGGACAGATTCCTACGAGCAGTACTTC	-	TRBV20-1	TRBD1	TRBJ2-7
CSVEPRGGSSYNEQFF	TGCAGCGTTGAACCCCGGGGCGGGAGCTCCTACAATGAGCAGTTCTTC	many	TRBV29-1	TRBD2	TRBJ2-1
CASSLDGGPSTDTQYF	TGTGCCAGCAGCTTAGACGGCGGGCCAAGCACAGATACGCAGTATTTT	-	TRBV7-9	-	TRBJ2-3
CASSPGAGRSNEQFF	TGTGCCAGCAGCCCAGGGGCCGGACGTTCCAATGAGCAGTTCTTC	few	TRBV7-8	-	TRBJ2-1
CSARDRGRSYNEQFF	TGCAGTGCTAGAGATCGGGGGAGATCCTACAATGAGCAGTTCTTC	few	TRBV20-1	-	TRBJ2-1
CASSLVVQGRVDTEAFF	TGTGCCAGCAGTTTAGTTGTCCAGGGACGTGTAGACACTGAAGCTTTCTTT	-	TRBV28	-	TRBJ1-1
CASNPFLVSEQYF	TGTGCCAGCAATCCGTTCCTAGTCAGCGAGCAGTACTTC	-	TRBV28	-	TRBJ2-7
CASSKGDRPYGYTF	TGTGCCAGCAGCAAGGGGGACAGGCCCTATGGCTACACCTTC	-	TRBV21-1	-	TRBJ1-2
CASSITSSEQYF	TGTGCCAGCAGCATTACTAGCTCCGAGCAGTACTTC	few	TRBV7-9	-	TRBJ2-7
CASSPAGTVYQETQYF	TGCGCCAGCAGCCCCGCCGGAACTGTTTACCAAGAGACCCAGTACTTC	few	TRBV10-2	-	TRBJ2-5
CSASPVVSGNYGYTF	TGCAGTGCTTCCCCCGTAGTGTCCGGGAACTATGGCTACACCTTC	few	TRBV20-1	-	TRBJ1-2
CSVEVQAGNTIYF	TGCAGCGTTGAGGTCCAGGCTGGAAACACCATATATTTT	-	TRBV29-1	-	TRBJ1-3
CASSPNRGSQPQHF	TGTGCCAGCAGTCCCAACAGGGGTTCACAGCCCCAGCATTTT	-	TRBV2	TRBD1	TRBJ1-5
CASSLIPTDTQYF	TGCGCCAGCAGCTTGATCCCCACAGATACGCAGTATTTT	many	TRBV5-1	-	TRBJ2-3
CASSQRSGARYNEQFF	TGTGCCAGCAGCCAACGGTCAGGGGCACGGTACAATGAGCAGTTCTTC	-	TRBV4-2	-	TRBJ2-1
CASRSRISNTEAFF	TGTGCCAGCAGATCTAGGATTTCGAACACTGAAGCTTTCTTT	many	TRBV25-1	-	TRBJ1-1
CASSLADSTPKTEQFF	TGTGCCAGCAGTTTGGCGGACAGCACCCCGAAGACTGAGCAGTTCTTC	-	TRBV28	-	TRBJ2-1
CAGTFYRQERILWIYGYTF	TGCGCAGGAACTTTTTATCGACAGGAGAGGATTTTGTGGATCTATGGCTACACCTTC	few	TRBV5-1	-	TRBJ1-2
CAISESAGELFF	TGTGCCATCAGTGAGTCGGCCGGGGAGCTGTTTTTT	-	TRBV10-3	-	TRBJ2-2
CASSPGQGAQPQHF	TGCGCCAGCAGCCCGGGGCAGGGGGCTCAGCCCCAGCATTTT	-	TRBV4-3	TRBD1	TRBJ1-5
CSARNLAGANEQFF	TGCAGTGCTAGAAATCTAGCGGGGGCTAATGAGCAGTTCTTC	-	TRBV20-1	TRBD2	TRBJ2-1
CASSEERGTEAFF	TGTGCCAGCAGTGAAGAGAGGGGTACTGAAGCTTTCTTT	few	TRBV2	-	TRBJ1-1
CASSLDRGASDTQYF	TGTGCCAGCAGCCTGGACAGGGGGGCATCAGATACGCAGTATTTT	-	TRBV5-6	TRBD1	TRBJ2-3
CASSLERRTYEQYF	TGTGCCAGCAGCTTAGAGAGGAGAACCTACGAGCAGTACTTC	few	TRBV7-2	-	TRBJ2-7